This TCR beta chain appears in the sequencing data of a study of naive and memory T cell subsets. TCR cDNA received a 3' ligated oligonucleotide that carried a UMI. Ligated cDNA underwent four rounds of PCR with nested alpha and beta constant region primers and SP2. TCRdb called the 5' RACE reads again in MiXCR, with one record for every CDR3 protein. This table has roughly 62,000 distinct CDR3 sequences, over 7% appearing once. At least ten counts were recorded for this clonotype. This sequence was found in a male donor in good health.

CDR3 coding DNA: TGCGCCAGCAGCCGAGACAGCTTCGAGGGGACCCAGTACTTC. Protein product: CASSRDSFEGTQYF. V gene TRBV5-1 combines with J gene TRBJ2-5; D could derive from TRBD1 or TRBD2 (5 bases each). Germline V gene sequence: CDR1 SGHRS, CDR2 YFSETQ. This CDR3 spans 14 amino acids. Trimming took off 4 bases at V and 7 bases at J, with 17 bases between the two ends.